This entry features one T cell receptor beta chain sequence. Its cognate antigen has yet to be identified. No much larger clonotype is one base removed from it; base qualities were not supplied. Another Seattle source contributed samples from volunteer blood donors who had recovered from COVID-19. Collaborating institutions collected whole blood in K2EDTA tubes following their own protocols. For TCRbeta analysis, collaborators shipped samples in one of three forms: frozen whole blood, isolated PBMCs, or DNA extracted from either of those sample types. The data were obtained in a study of blood T cell repertoires in COVID-19 (dated by TCRdb to 2020 to 2021). Describing the broader study: The collaborator samples originated in the United States, Italy and Spain and spanned the acute and convalescent phases of COVID-19. The material from the prospective study consisted of cDNA or gDNA derived from T cells, B-cell-depleted T cells, or PBMCs. Subjects who had been exposed to COVID-19, were actively infected with it, or had recovered from it provided the deeply sampled blood TCRbeta repertoires that made up the dataset. A freely available public database, intended as a resource for researchers studying the immune response to SARS-CoV-2, is where the repertoires were released. The samples were drawn from the first 160 participants of the ongoing ImmuneRACE study and from 1,254 subjects provided by 6 global collaborators. Sample metadata almost always included a de-identified subject ID, COVID-19 status, age in years and sex. Where available, HLA class I and class II types were obtained from metadata supplied by the sample provider rather than from assay-based typing. What the research found in general, with its limitations: Clinical and demographic metadata were provided uncurated, with the amount varying by source and participant.

TCRbeta CDR3 regions were amplified from genomic DNA by means of the immunoSEQ Assay, a bias-controlled multiplex PCR. In the original analysis: Nucleated cell counts per sample were estimated from amplification of reference gene primers within the assay. To quantify the absolute abundance of each unique TCRbeta CDR3 rearrangement, sequence reads were collapsed and filtered. Productive Simpson clonality was computed per sample as the square root of Simpson's diversity index over productive rearrangements. TCRdb provides this immuneACCESS table in a form limited to in-frame rearrangements. Some clones are lacking; in checked studies, under half of them reflect an unresolved V gene, and why the rest are absent is not known. V and J calls and clone size are those listed in that table; D and trimming were worked out from the DNA. In this sample the table shows 250,000 to 300,000 clones, 80% to 90% of which occur a single time. Approximately 1.6% of the sample comes from the top ten.

There are 13 amino acids in the CDR3, from cysteine to phenylalanine inclusive. Of all the DNA, just the CDR3 is kept, 39 bases in frame from base 1. The junction shows trimming of 4 bases on V and 7 bases on J, plus 14 bases between the germline ends. Based on the germline V gene, the CDR1 and CDR2 sequences are SGHRS and YFSETQ. The chain is encoded by TRBV5-1 joined to TRBJ1-1, with the identity of the D gene unclear. The receptor comes from a woman between 35 and 50 years old who had recovered from COVID-19. The sequenced sample consisted of peripheral blood. This receptor has the CDR3 CASSPLRGIEAFF. The DNA sequence is as follows: TGCGCCAGCAGCCCCCTAAGAGGCATTGAAGCTTTCTTT.